This T cell receptor (beta chain) comes out of a study of T-cell reconstitution after alpha-beta-depleted transplantation in children. Study outcomes and limitations: Several hundred graft clones that had expanded were reportedly the source of alpha-beta T cells about two months after transplant. A year post-transplant, T-cell counts and diversity derived mostly from newly produced T cells. Surviving recipient T cells and thymic progenitors underlay high day-60 TCRbeta diversity in some patients.

V was clipped by 1 base and J by 5 bases; unmatched bases: 4. The CDR3 has 14 amino acids. Looked up from germline, CDR1 is SGHTS and CDR2 is YDEGEE. Using unique molecular identifiers, the investigators prepared the TCRbeta library. TCRdb re-called the PCR reads with MiXCR, one entry per CDR3 protein. The table has under 300,000 distinct CDR3 sequences, more than 9% seen once. In the case of this clonotype: Its matching antigen is unknown. This may stem from a read error, because a much larger clone lies one nucleotide away. No conserved phenylalanine or tryptophan is present at the end of the CDR3, so a read error is the likely explanation.

The sequence was collected from a male patient aged 2 to 9 who had a stem cell transplant for chronic granulomatous disease, so the T cells may come from the graft donor. The specimen comprised peripheral blood, sampled 180 days after TCRalphabeta/CD19-depleted stem cell transplant. This chain links TRBV5-8 with TRBJ2-5; 8 nucleotides align to TRBD1. The CDR3 DNA reads as TGTGCCAGCAGCTTGCCAGGGGGCAAGGAGACCCAGTACTAC. Protein: CASSLPGGKETQYY.